This T cell receptor beta chain was observed in a study of blood T cell repertoires in COVID-19. Study details: T cells, B-cell-depleted T cells, or PBMCs provided the cDNA or gDNA that served as material.

Per the study methods: Scientists estimated how many nucleated cells there were by amplifying reference gene primers. This table comes from immunoSEQ multiplex PCR, and its TCRdb copy is limited to in-frame clones, with some not included. That table is the source of V, J and clone size, and D and trimming were worked out from the DNA. The table has 350,000 to 400,000 clones, 89% seen once. The CDR3 contains 15 residues. With 4 bases removed from V and 3 bases from J, the gap between germline ends came to 14 bases. In germline, CDR1 is SGHRS, CDR2 YFSETQ. This TCR was recovered from a woman aged 30 to 39 with COVID-19, enrolled during active disease. The chain links TRBV5-1 to TRBJ2-4; D is perhaps TRBD2 (6 bases). The sample was peripheral blood. The CDR3 DNA reads TGCGCCAGCAGCCCGGACGGGGGAGGCAAAAACATTCAGTACTTC. This encodes CASSPDGGGKNIQYF.